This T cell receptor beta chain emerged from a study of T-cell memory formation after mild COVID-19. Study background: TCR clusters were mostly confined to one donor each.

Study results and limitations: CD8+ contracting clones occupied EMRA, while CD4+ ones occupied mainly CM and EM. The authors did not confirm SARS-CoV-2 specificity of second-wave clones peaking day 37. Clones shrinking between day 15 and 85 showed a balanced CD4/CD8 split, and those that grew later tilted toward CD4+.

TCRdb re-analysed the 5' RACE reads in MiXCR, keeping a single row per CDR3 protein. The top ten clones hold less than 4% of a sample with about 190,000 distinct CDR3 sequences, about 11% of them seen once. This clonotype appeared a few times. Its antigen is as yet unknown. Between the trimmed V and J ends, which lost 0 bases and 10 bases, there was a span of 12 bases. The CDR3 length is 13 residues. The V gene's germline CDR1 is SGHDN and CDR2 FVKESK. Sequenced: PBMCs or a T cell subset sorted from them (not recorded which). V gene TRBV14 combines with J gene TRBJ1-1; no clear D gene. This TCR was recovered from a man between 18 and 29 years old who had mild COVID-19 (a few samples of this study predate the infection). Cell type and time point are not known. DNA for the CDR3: TGTGCCAGCAGCCAAGAAGCGCAAGTAGTAGCTTTCTTT. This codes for CASSQEAQVVAFF. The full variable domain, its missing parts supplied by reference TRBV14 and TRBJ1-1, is EAGVTQFPSHSVIEKGQTVTLRCDPISGHDNLYWYRRVMGKEIKFLLHFVKESKQDESGMPNNRFLAERTGGTYSTLKVQPAELEDSGVYFCASSQEAQVVAFFGQGTRLTVV.